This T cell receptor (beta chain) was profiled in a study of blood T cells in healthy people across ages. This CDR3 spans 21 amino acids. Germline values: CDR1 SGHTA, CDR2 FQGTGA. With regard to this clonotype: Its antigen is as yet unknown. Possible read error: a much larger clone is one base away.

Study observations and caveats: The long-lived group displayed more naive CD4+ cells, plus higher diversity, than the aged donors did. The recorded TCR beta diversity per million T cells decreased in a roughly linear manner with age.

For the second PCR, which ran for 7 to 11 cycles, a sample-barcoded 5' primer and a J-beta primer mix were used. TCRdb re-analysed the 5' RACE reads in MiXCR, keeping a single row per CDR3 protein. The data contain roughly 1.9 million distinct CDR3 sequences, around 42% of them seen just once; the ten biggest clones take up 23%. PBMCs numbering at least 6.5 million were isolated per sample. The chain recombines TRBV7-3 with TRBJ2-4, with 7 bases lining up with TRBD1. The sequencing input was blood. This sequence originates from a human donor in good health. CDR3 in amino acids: CASSLKHHATGKESAKTIQYF. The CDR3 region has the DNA TGTGCCAGCAGCTTAAAGCACCATGCGACAGGGAAGGAATCAGCCAAAACCATTCAGTACTTC.